This T cell receptor beta chain was recovered during a study of blood T cell repertoires in COVID-19 (TCRdb year 2020). Some background on the complete study: Samples from collaborators originated in the United States, Italy and Spain and spanned both the acute and convalescent phases of COVID-19. The samples were drawn from two sources: the first 160 participants of the ongoing ImmuneRACE study, and approximately 1,300 subjects contributed by 6 global collaborators. The prospective study material was composed of cDNA or gDNA derived from T cells, B-cell-depleted T cells, or PBMCs. The repertoires were released in a freely available public database meant as a resource for research on the immune response to SARS-CoV-2. The dataset comprised deeply sampled blood TCRbeta repertoires from subjects exposed to, actively infected with, or recovered from COVID-19. HLA class I and class II types, where available, came from metadata supplied by the sample provider rather than from assay-based typing. The sample metadata nearly always contained a de-identified subject ID, COVID-19 status, age in years and sex. Broad study findings and their caveats: How much clinical and demographic metadata was included differed by source and by participant, and the metadata was provided uncurated.

Whole blood was collected in K2EDTA tubes by collaborating institutions according to the institutions' own protocols. For TCRbeta analysis, collaborators shipped samples in one of three forms: frozen whole blood, isolated PBMCs, or DNA extracted from either of those sample types. The cysteine opens and the phenylalanine closes a CDR3 of 13 amino acids. The CDR3 DNA has 39 bases and is translated from base 1. Via the germline V gene (reference sequence), CDR1 is SGHNT and CDR2 YYREEE. V has 4 bases trimmed and J has 5 bases trimmed; junction bases matching no gene number 5. The immunoSEQ Assay, a bias-controlled multiplex PCR, was used to amplify TCRbeta CDR3 regions from genomic DNA. Per the source publication's procedure: Nucleated cell counts per sample were estimated from amplification of reference gene primers within the assay. To quantify the absolute abundance of each unique TCRbeta CDR3 rearrangement, sequence reads were collapsed and filtered. For each sample, productive Simpson clonality was calculated by taking the square root of Simpson's diversity index across productive rearrangements. This is the immuneACCESS table as TCRdb keeps it, with only in-frame sequences that have V and J called. A part of the clones is gone; compared with another copy, unresolved V genes explain less than half, and the rest is unexplained. The DNA gave D and trimming, while V, J and clone size come from that table. The sample records fewer than 15,000 clones, approximately 91% of which are singletons. Of the sample, about 15% falls within the top ten clones.

A word on this clone: The antigen it binds to is not known. Base qualities are not recorded, but no much larger clone differs from it by a single base.

The TCR sequence derives from a human donor in a cohort sampled during active COVID-19. The material sequenced was peripheral blood. The V and J genes are TRBV5-4 and TRBJ2-5; TRBD2 fits 7 bases in the junction. The DNA reads as follows: TGTGCCAGCAGCGGACCTAGCGGCGAGACCCAGTACTTC. It codes for CASSGPSGETQYF.